This T cell receptor (beta chain) is from a study of shared clonotypes between healthy human individuals. Study information: Donors, aged 18 to 49, were a couple of women and a few men.

Produced via immunoSEQ multiplex PCR; TCRdb's table is partial and in-frame only. The sample holds fewer than 1.8 million clones, 98% seen once. The CDR3 extends over 14 amino acids. Germline assignment: CDR1 SNHLY and CDR2 FYNNEI. Trimming removed 6 bases at V and 7 bases at J, with 19 bases between. This clonotype was obtained from a man aged 30-40 years in good health. V usage is TRBV2 and J usage is TRBJ2-7, with D perhaps matching TRBD2 (6 bases). The specimen sequenced was naive CD4+ T cells sorted from blood. The subset is: CD45RA+ positively selected. The CDR3 coding sequence is TGTGCCAGCAGGAGGGAGGCTGGGGAAGGGGAGCAGTACTTC. Translation gives CASRREAGEGEQYF.